Sequencing of this T cell receptor (beta chain) was carried out in a study of blood T cell repertoires in COVID-19. Study in general: There were acute and convalescent COVID-19 samples, and they came from the United States, Italy and Spain. T cells, B-cell-depleted T cells, or PBMCs provided the cDNA or gDNA that served as material.

This clone was recorded a few times. Original data processing: Cell counts per sample came from amplifying reference gene primers. Sequencing was performed with immunoSEQ multiplex PCR; in TCRdb, only in-frame clones are kept and a portion is missing. That table gives V, J and clone size, and the DNA gave D and trimming. The data contain about 490,000 clones, 70% to 90% of them singletons. Germline loops: CDR1 MDHEN, CDR2 SYDVKM. This CDR3 is 14 amino acids long. Trimming left V 6 bases short and J 5 bases short, with 16 bases between. The chain combines TRBV28 with TRBJ1-2; no firm D call. Source material: peripheral blood. This TCR was recovered from a human donor in a cohort sampled during active COVID-19. The CDR3 is CASSRGRDLYGYTF. The DNA of the CDR3 is TGTGCCAGCAGCCGCGGACGGGATTTATATGGCTACACCTTC.